This T cell receptor (beta chain) stems from a study of T cell responses to AZD1222 COVID-19 vaccine (dated by TCRdb to about 2021). For context, the study as a whole: A total of 230 to 250 trial participants underwent TCR sequencing, of whom roughly 210 had received two doses of AZD1222 and about 26 had received two doses of the MenACWY control vaccine. Enrollment into the trials was organized by age into subgroups of 18-55, 56-69 and 70-plus years, and those subgroups contained roughly 150, 30 and 60 TCR-sequenced participants, respectively. On the study overall, not on this receptor specifically: Only 5 to 7 AZD1222 recipients were SARS-CoV-2 seropositive at baseline, limiting conclusions about previously exposed vaccinees. The 56-69-year group was small, and its depth increase did not reach significance, likely because of low power. The whole spike protein was spanned by vaccine-associated CD4 TCRs, and dominant responses were seen in regions 160-218 and 743-854. After two AZD1222 doses, both the breadth and the depth of spike-specific TCRs were significantly higher than at day 0 and than in MenACWY recipients. Because no day 14 peak-response samples were available, repertoires were characterized only after the peak T cell response. Most participants were white British and females outnumbered males, and the authors suggested that clonal diversity may have been underestimated. Reportedly, close to half of the unique spike-specific TCRs recognized epitopes lying outside the regions that are mutated in the B.1.351 and B.1.1.7 variants.

A remark on this clone: Its antigen is currently not known. Qualities for individual bases were not recorded, and no much larger clone is one base off.

The time point tag for this specimen amounts to: baseline before first vaccination. Per the publication, the treatment or condition label means: meningococcal conjugate vaccine given as trial control. The vaccinee samples were drawn from two UK trials, COV001 and COV002, one of which was a single-blind randomized controlled phase 2/3 trial testing AZD1222 (ChAdOx1 nCoV-19) in healthy adults. Trial participant PBMC samples were collected at day 0 and day 28 after the second dose for TCRbeta chain sequencing. The CDR3 regions of human TCRbeta chains were analyzed by immunosequencing. On the authors' methods: Repertoire TCRs were matched against a reference library of SARS-CoV-2-specific TCRs generated with the MIRA antigen-specificity platform. Breadth was defined as the fraction of unique TCRs that were SARS-CoV-2-associated, and depth was defined as the fraction of total T cells that were SARS-CoV-2-associated. Using the MIRA data, each spike-specific TCR was assigned both to the spike region to which the TCR was reactive and to a CD4 or CD8 class. Log10-transformed breadth and depth values were compared by one-way ANOVA with Sidak's multiple comparisons tests. Drawn from immuneACCESS, this table holds only the in-frame rearrangements with V and J called that TCRdb kept. Clones are partly lost; checked studies trace under half to an unresolved V gene and leave the rest unexplained. That table gives V, J and clone size, and the DNA gave D and trimming. The sample table holds 77,000 or so clones, of which approximately 90% were seen once. Clones ranked in the top ten supply 5.5% to 9% of the sample.

The sequence was collected from an adult in good health. The sequenced sample was peripheral blood, obtained on day 0 of MenACWY control vaccination.

The nucleotides read TGCGCCAGCAGTGAGTCCCAGGGGGACACTGAAGCTTTCTTT. This encodes CASSESQGDTEAFF. The chain uses TRBV10-1 and TRBJ1-1, and TRBD1 aligns with 7 junction nucleotides. Based on the germline V gene (reference sequence), the CDR1 and CDR2 sequences are WNHNN and SYGVQD. At the junction V is shortened by 0 bases and J by 3 bases; bases outside the gene matches: 1. The CDR3 runs 14 amino acids, cysteine and phenylalanine included. Of all the DNA, just the CDR3 is kept, 42 bases in frame from base 1.